This T cell receptor beta chain originates from a study of blood T cell repertoires in COVID-19. For the study at large: COVID-19 samples collected from the United States, Italy and Spain covered acute and convalescent phases. Sample material is recorded as cDNA or gDNA derived from T cells, B-cell-depleted T cells, or PBMCs.

Per the authors' pipeline: Amplifying reference gene primers gave estimates of nucleated cell counts. The assay was immunoSEQ multiplex PCR, and TCRdb's table has in-frame clones only and misses some. For V, J and clone size, that table is used; D and trimming come from the DNA. This sample has 110,000 or so clones, with 80% to 90% found just once. From germline, CDR1 is MGHRA and CDR2 YSYEKL. V trimming: 5 bases; J trimming: 1 base; junction bases outside the gene matches: 4. This CDR3 has 14 residues. What was sequenced was peripheral blood. The receptor comes from a woman between 45 and 60 years old with acute or convalescent COVID-19. The V gene is TRBV4-1, the J gene TRBJ2-7, with TRBD2 matching over 8 bases. The CDR3 sequence: CASSTSGPSYEQYF. The CDR3 DNA sequence: TGCGCCAGCAGCACTAGCGGCCCGTCCTACGAGCAGTACTTC.